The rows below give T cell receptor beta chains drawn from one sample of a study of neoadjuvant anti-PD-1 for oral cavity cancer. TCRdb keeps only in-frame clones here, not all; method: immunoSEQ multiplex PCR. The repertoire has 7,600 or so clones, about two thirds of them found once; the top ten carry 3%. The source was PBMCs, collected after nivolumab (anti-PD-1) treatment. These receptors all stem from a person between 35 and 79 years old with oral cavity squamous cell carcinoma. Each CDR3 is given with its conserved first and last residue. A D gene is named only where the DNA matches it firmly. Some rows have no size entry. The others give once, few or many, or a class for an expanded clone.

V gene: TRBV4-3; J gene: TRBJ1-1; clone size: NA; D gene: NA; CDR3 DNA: TGCGCCAGCAGCCAAGGACTGGGCGGCCAGAACACTGAAGCTTTCTTT; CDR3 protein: CASSQGLGGQNTEAFF
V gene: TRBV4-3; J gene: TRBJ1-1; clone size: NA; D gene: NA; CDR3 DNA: TGCGCCAGCAGCCCGAGAGGGAACACAGCCATGAACACTGAAGCTTTCTTT; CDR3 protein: CASSPRGNTAMNTEAFF
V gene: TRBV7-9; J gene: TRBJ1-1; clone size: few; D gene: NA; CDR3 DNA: TGTGCCAGCAGCCGGGACACTGAAGCTTTCTTT; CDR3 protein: CASSRDTEAFF
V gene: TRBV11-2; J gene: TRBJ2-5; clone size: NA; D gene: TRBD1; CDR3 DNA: TGTGCCAGCAGGAGGGATACAGGGGAAGAGACCCAGTACTTC; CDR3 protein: CASRRDTGEETQYF
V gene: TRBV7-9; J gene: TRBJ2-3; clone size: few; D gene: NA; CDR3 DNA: TGTGCCAGCAGCGGAAATGAGGAAAATCCCGATACGCAGTATTTT; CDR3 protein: CASSGNEENPDTQYF
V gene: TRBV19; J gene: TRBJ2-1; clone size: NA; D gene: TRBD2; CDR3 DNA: TGTGCCAGTAGTATAGGGCTAGCGGGGAGCGATGAGCAGTTCTTC; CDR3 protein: CASSIGLAGSDEQFF
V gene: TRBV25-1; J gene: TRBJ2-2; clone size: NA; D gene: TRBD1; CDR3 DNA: TGTGCCAGCAGTGGGACAGGGGACACCGGGGAGCTGTTTTTT; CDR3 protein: CASSGTGDTGELFF
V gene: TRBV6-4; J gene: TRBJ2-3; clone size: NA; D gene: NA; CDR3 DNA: TGTGCCAGCAGTGTTAGGCCCGGCACAGATACGCAGTATTTT; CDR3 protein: CASSVRPGTDTQYF
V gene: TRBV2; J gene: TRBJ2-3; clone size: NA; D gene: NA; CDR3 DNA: TGTGCCAGCAGTCAAACCACAGATACGCAGTATTTT; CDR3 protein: CASSQTTDTQYF
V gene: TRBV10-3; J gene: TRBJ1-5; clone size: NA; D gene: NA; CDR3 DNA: TGTGCCATCAGTGAGTCGGCGGATCAGCCCCAGCATTTT; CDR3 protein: CAISESADQPQHF
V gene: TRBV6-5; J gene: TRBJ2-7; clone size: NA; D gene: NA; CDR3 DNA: TGTGCCAGCAGTTACTCGATGGGGGAAAGCTACGAGCAGTACTTC; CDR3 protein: CASSYSMGESYEQYF
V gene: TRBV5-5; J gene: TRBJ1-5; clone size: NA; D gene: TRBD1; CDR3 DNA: TGTGCCAGCAGCCTGGGACAGGGGAGCAATCAGCCCCAGCATTTT; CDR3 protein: CASSLGQGSNQPQHF
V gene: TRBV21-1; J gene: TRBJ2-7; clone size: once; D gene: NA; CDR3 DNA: TGTGCCAGCAGCAACAAGGGACTAGCGGGGGGGCCCTACGAGCAGTACTTC; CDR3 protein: CASSNKGLAGGPYEQYF
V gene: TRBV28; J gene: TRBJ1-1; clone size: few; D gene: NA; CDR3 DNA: TGTGCCAGCAGTTTGGGTTGGGGGCAGACGAACACTGAAGCTTTCTTT; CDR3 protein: CASSLGWGQTNTEAFF
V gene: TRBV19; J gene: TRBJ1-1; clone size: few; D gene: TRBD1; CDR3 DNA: TGTGCCAGTAGTAAGGACAGGCTCAGGGTCAAGAACACTGAAGCTTTCTTT; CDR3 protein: CASSKDRLRVKNTEAFF
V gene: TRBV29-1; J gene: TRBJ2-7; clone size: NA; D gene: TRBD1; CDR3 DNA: TGCAGCGTGCGACAGGGATCCTACGAGCAGTACTTC; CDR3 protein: CSVRQGSYEQYF
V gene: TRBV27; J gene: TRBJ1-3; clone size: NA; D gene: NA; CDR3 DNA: TGTGCCAGTCGTTCAGGGCCAGGAAACACCATATATTTT; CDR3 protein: CASRSGPGNTIYF
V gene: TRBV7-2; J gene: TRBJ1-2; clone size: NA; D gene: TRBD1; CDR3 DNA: TGTGCCAGCAGATTGTCAGGGGGCTCTGGTGGCTACACCTTC; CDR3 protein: CASRLSGGSGGYTF
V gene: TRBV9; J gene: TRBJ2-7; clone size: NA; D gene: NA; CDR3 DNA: TGTGCCAGCAGCGTTAGCGCAGCCTACGAGCAGTACTTC; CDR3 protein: CASSVSAAYEQYF
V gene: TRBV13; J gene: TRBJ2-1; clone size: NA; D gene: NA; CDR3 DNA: TGTGCCAGCAGCTACCTTGGAGGGGAGCTCTACAATGAGCAGTTCTTC; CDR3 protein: CASSYLGGELYNEQFF
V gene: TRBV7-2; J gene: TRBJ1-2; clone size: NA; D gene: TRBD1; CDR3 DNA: TGTGCCAGCAGCTTAGGTGACAGGGTCCGGAACTATGGCTACACCTTC; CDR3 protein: CASSLGDRVRNYGYTF
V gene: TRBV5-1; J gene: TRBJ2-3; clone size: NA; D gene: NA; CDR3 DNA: TGCGCCAGCAGCTTGGACGCCGCAGGGGCCGCAGATACGCAGTATTTT; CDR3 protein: CASSLDAAGAADTQYF
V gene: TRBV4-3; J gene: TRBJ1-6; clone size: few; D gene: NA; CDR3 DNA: TGCGCCAGCAGCCAATCTCGGGACGGATATTCACCCCTCCACTTT; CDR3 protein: CASSQSRDGYSPLHF
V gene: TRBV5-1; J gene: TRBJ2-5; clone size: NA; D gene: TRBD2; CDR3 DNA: TGCGCCAGCAGCTTGGCCGTCGGGGGGCAAGAGACCCAGTACTTC; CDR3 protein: CASSLAVGGQETQYF
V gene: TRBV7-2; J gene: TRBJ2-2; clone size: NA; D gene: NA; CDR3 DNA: TGTGCCAGCAGCTTACGGATGCTCGTCTCCGGGGAGCTGTTTTTT; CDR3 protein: CASSLRMLVSGELFF
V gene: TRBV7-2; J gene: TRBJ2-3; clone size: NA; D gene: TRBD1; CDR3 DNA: TGTGCCAGCAGCCCCAACAGGGGTTCAGATACGCAGTATTTT; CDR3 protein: CASSPNRGSDTQYF
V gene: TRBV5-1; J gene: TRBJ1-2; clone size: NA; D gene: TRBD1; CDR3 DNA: TGCGCCAGCAGCGACGGACAGGGCTATGGCTACACCTTC; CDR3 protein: CASSDGQGYGYTF
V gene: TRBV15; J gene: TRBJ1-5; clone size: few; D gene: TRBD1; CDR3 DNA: TGTGCCACCAGCAGGGACAGGAATCAGCCCCAGCATTTT; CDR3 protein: CATSRDRNQPQHF
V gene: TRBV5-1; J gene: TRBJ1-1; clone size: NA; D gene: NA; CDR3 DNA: TGCGCCAGCAGCGAAGGCACAGTTGGCACTGAAGCTTTCTTT; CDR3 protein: CASSEGTVGTEAFF
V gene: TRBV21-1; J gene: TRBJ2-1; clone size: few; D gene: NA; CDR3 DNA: TGTGCCAGCAGCAAAGATAACAATGAGCAGTTCTTC; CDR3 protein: CASSKDNNEQFF
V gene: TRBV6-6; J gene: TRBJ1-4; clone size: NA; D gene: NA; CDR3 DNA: TGTGCCAGCAGTTACCTGAATGTGGCTAATGAAAAACTGTTTTTT; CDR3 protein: CASSYLNVANEKLFF
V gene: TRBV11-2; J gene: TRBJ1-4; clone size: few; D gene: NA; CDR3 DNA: TGTGCCAGCCACGCGGGGGGCGGTGGAAAACTGTTTTTT; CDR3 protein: CASHAGGGGKLFF
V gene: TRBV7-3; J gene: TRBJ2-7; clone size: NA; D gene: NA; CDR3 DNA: TGTGCCAGCAGCCCAGGTTCGGTCTACGAGCAGTACTTC; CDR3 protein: CASSPGSVYEQYF
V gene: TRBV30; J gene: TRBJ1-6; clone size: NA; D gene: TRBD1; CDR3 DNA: TGTGCCTGGACCTTGACAGGGAATAATTCACCCCTCCACTTT; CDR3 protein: CAWTLTGNNSPLHF
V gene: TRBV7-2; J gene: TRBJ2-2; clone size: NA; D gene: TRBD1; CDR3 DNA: TGTGCCAGCAGCTTAGCACCGACAGGGGTCACCGGGGAGCTGTTTTTT; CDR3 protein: CASSLAPTGVTGELFF
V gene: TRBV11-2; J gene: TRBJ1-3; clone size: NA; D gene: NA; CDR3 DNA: TGTGCCAGCAGCCTCCTTCGACAGGCCATTGGAAACACCATATATTTT; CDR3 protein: CASSLLRQAIGNTIYF
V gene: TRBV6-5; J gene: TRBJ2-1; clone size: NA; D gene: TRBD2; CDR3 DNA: TGTGCCAGCAGCCGTGGGACTAGCGGGGGGAATGAGCAGTTCTTC; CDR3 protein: CASSRGTSGGNEQFF
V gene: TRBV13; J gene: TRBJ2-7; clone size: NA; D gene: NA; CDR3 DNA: TGTGCCAGCAGCTACGGGGGACTGACATACGAGCAGTACTTC; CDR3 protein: CASSYGGLTYEQYF
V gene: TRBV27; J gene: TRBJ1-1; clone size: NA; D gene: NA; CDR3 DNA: TGTGCCAGCAGTTCTATTCTGCGGGGGTTGAACACTGAAGCTTTCTTT; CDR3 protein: CASSSILRGLNTEAFF
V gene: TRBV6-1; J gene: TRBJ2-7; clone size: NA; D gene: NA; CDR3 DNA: TGTGCCAGCAGTGAGACGGGCTACGAGCAGTACTTC; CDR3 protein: CASSETGYEQYF
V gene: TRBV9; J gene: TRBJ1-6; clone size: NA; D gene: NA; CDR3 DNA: TGTGCCAGCAGCGTAGGAGGGTCAGACTCTAATTCACCCCTCCACTTT; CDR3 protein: CASSVGGSDSNSPLHF
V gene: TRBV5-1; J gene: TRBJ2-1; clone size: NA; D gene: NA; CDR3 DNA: TGCGCCAGCAGCTTATCAGGGAGCTCCTACAATGAGCAGTTCTTC; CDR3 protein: CASSLSGSSYNEQFF
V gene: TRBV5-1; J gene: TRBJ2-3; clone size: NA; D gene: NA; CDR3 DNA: TGCGCCAGCAGCTTGTCGGCTCAATTCACAGATACGCAGTATTTT; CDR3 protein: CASSLSAQFTDTQYF
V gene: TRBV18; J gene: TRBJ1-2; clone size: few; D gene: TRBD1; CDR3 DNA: TGTGCCAGCTCACCAGGTGGGCAGGGGGCGTATGGCTACACCTTC; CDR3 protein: CASSPGGQGAYGYTF
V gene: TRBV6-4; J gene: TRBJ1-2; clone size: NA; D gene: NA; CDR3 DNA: TGTGCCAGCAGCCTCAGGAAGGAGGCTGACTATGGCTACACCTTC; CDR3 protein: CASSLRKEADYGYTF
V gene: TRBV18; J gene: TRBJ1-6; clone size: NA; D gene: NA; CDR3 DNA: TGTGCCAGCTCACGTAGGACAGAGAATTCACCCCTCCACTTT; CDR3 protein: CASSRRTENSPLHF
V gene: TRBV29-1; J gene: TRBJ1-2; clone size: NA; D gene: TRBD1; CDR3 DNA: TGCAGCGTTCGGACAGGGAGTTTGGCGTATGGCTACACCTTC; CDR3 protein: CSVRTGSLAYGYTF
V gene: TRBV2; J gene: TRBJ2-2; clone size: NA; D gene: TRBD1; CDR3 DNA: TGTGCCAGCAGGATGGACAGGGGTGGTGGCACCGGGGAGCTGTTTTTT; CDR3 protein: CASRMDRGGGTGELFF
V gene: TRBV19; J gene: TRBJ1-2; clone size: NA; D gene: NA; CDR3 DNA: TGTGCCAGTAGTATAGGGGGCGGCGATGGCTACACCTTC; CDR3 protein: CASSIGGGDGYTF
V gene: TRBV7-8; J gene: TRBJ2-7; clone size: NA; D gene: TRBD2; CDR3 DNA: TGTGCCAGCAGCCCCGAGGCGGGGGAATGGTACGAGCAGTACTTC; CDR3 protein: CASSPEAGEWYEQYF
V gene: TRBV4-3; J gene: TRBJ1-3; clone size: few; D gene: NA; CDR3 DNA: TGCGCCAGCAGCCAAGATGCAGGGGAAGCTGGAAACACCATATATTTT; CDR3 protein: CASSQDAGEAGNTIYF
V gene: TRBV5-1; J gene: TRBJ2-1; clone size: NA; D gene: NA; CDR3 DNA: TGCGCCAGCAGCCAGACAGTCAATGAGCAGTTCTTC; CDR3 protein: CASSQTVNEQFF
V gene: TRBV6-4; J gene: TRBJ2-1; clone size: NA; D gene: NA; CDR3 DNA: TGTGCCAGCAGTGACTCGAGTCGGGGGACTGAGCAGTTCTTC; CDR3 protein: CASSDSSRGTEQFF
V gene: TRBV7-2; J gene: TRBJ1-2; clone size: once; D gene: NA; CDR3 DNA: TGTGCCAGCAGCTCAGACGGTGCCAAAGGATCGGGTGGCTACACCTTC; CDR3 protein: CASSSDGAKGSGGYTF